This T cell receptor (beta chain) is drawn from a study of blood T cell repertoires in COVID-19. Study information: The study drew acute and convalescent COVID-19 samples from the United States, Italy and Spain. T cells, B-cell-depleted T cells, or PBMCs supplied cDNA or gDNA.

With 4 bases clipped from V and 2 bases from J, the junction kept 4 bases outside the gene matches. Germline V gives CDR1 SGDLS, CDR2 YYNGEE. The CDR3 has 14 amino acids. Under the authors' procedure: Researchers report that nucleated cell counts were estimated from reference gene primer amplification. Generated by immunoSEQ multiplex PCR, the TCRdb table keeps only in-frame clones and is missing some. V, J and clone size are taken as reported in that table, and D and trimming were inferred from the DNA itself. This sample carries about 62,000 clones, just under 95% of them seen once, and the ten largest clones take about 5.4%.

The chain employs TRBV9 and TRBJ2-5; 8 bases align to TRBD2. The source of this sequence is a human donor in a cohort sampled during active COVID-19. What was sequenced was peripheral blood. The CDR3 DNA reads TGTGCCAGCAGCACGAGCGGGGGACAAGAGACCCAGTACTTC. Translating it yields CASSTSGGQETQYF.